This T cell receptor (beta chain) appears in the sequencing data of a study of shared clonotypes between healthy human individuals. Study-wide results and caveats: A handful of donors held about 4.6% of naive CD4 clonotypes in common.

Genomic DNA of each subset was evenly split across several immunoSEQ plates. Template for every sorted-subset replicate PCR totaled around 200 ng DNA, approximately 30,000 T cell genomes. Profiled with immunoSEQ multiplex PCR; TCRdb holds only in-frame clones, not every one. The data contain approximately 700,000 clones, about 80% of them singletons. In the case of this clone: Antigen specificity is unknown.

This CDR3 has 13 residues. Per germline, CDR1 MDHEN and CDR2 SYDVKM. Trimming removed 6 bases from V and 2 bases from J, with 11 bases in between. A split of CD4+ cells into CD45RA+ naive and CD45RA-negative memory subsets was performed. This receptor was obtained from a woman in her 30s in good health. Sequenced: memory CD4+ T cells sorted from blood. Noted subset: CD45RA-negative fraction. The chain is built from TRBV28 and TRBJ2-7; D is unresolved. The CDR3 loop reads CASRSTSTYEQYF. The CDR3 nucleotides are TGTGCCAGCAGGTCAACATCTACCTACGAGCAGTACTTC.